This record looks at one T cell receptor (beta chain) sequence and its context. Its matching antigen is unknown. The sample belongs to a study of radiation and T cells in renal cell carcinoma. Study conclusions and caveats: Dominant CDR3 motifs occupied more repertoire in irradiated than control tumors.

Indicated treatment: treatment-naive control, cytoreductive nephrectomy. Controls were unirradiated tumors from treatment-naive cytoreductive nephrectomy patients. This renal cell carcinoma was of the clear cell type. Sequenced control tumors were from about a dozen males and a few females, median age roughly 53. The assay was immunoSEQ multiplex PCR, and TCRdb's table has in-frame clones only and misses some. Among over 10,000 clones listed, about 61% were seen once. This sample comprised tumor tissue, obtained from a patient whose treatment was nephrectomy without radiotherapy. The clonotype was recovered from a woman older than 75 with renal cell carcinoma.

The CDR3 region has the DNA TGTGCCAGCAGCCTACGGACAGGGAACACCGGGGAGCTGTTTTTT. Translated, it gives CASSLRTGNTGELFF. V and J are TRBV5-5 and TRBJ2-2; 7 bases are a match to TRBD1. Germline trimming cut 4 bases from V and 1 base from J; bases unmatched to any gene: 4. The CDR3 runs to 15 residues. CDR1 is SGHKS and CDR2 is YYEKEE in the germline V gene (reference sequence).